A selection of T cell receptor beta chains follows, all from one sample in a study of identical twins. TCRdb reprocessed the 5' RACE reads via MiXCR and lists one record per CDR3 protein. Among 450,000 or so distinct CDR3 sequences listed, more than 13% were seen once. This sample was also put to use in a study of yellow fever vaccine responses in identical twins.

The sequenced sample consisted of CD4+ T cells sorted from blood. The receptor source for this set is a woman aged 18-29 years in good health. The conserved cysteine and the conserved F or W are not part of the CDR3 here. D genes are given only for firm matches. Size tells how often a clone was seen (once, few, many) or the class of an expanded clone, and some rows leave it out.

v_gene: TRBV5-6
d_gene: -
abundance: few
j_gene: TRBJ2-7
CDR3aa: ASSPGLDRIYEQY

v_gene: TRBV15
d_gene: -
abundance: many
j_gene: TRBJ2-1
CDR3aa: ATSRDLGSEQF

v_gene: TRBV20-1
d_gene: -
abundance: few
j_gene: TRBJ2-3
CDR3aa: SAIFGGRASTDTQY

v_gene: TRBV24-1
d_gene: -
abundance: many
j_gene: TRBJ2-7
CDR3aa: ATSDRYEQY

v_gene: TRBV7-2
d_gene: -
abundance: few
j_gene: TRBJ2-1
CDR3aa: ASSPGTGVGEQF

v_gene: TRBV7-3
d_gene: TRBD1
abundance: few
j_gene: TRBJ1-1
CDR3aa: ASSLNRGDTEAF

v_gene: TRBV25-1
d_gene: -
abundance: -
j_gene: TRBJ2-7
CDR3aa: AGRGGPYEQY

v_gene: TRBV4-3
d_gene: TRBD2
abundance: few
j_gene: TRBJ2-7
CDR3aa: ASSQATSGRASEQY

v_gene: TRBV30
d_gene: -
abundance: few
j_gene: TRBJ2-5
CDR3aa: AWTWSSETQY

v_gene: TRBV5-1
d_gene: -
abundance: -
j_gene: TRBJ1-1
CDR3aa: ASSLSDGNTEAF

v_gene: TRBV9
d_gene: TRBD2
abundance: -
j_gene: TRBJ2-3
CDR3aa: ASSVEGLAGDADTQY

v_gene: TRBV6-1
d_gene: -
abundance: few
j_gene: TRBJ2-1
CDR3aa: ASSVTGSPDEQF

v_gene: TRBV20-1
d_gene: TRBD2
abundance: few
j_gene: TRBJ2-3
CDR3aa: SASQRGRANTQY

v_gene: TRBV18
d_gene: TRBD1
abundance: -
j_gene: TRBJ2-5
CDR3aa: ASSRQTGEETQY

v_gene: TRBV7-9
d_gene: -
abundance: -
j_gene: TRBJ2-5
CDR3aa: ASSERGSDYYETQY

v_gene: TRBV10-2
d_gene: -
abundance: -
j_gene: TRBJ2-1
CDR3aa: ASSESEDSYNEQF

v_gene: TRBV27
d_gene: -
abundance: -
j_gene: TRBJ1-5
CDR3aa: ASSSTLSNQPQH

v_gene: TRBV6-2/TRBV6-3
d_gene: -
abundance: -
j_gene: TRBJ2-2
CDR3aa: ASSYSSTGELF

v_gene: TRBV11-2
d_gene: TRBD1
abundance: few
j_gene: TRBJ1-2
CDR3aa: ASSRGQDPNYGYT

v_gene: TRBV9
d_gene: -
abundance: -
j_gene: TRBJ2-1
CDR3aa: ASSVADAYNEQF

v_gene: TRBV30
d_gene: -
abundance: few
j_gene: TRBJ2-2
CDR3aa: AWRFEEDGELF

v_gene: TRBV20-1
d_gene: -
abundance: -
j_gene: TRBJ2-5
CDR3aa: SAFRQAETQY

v_gene: TRBV28
d_gene: -
abundance: -
j_gene: TRBJ1-4
CDR3aa: ASSTSQRRNEKLF

v_gene: TRBV6-2/TRBV6-3
d_gene: -
abundance: few
j_gene: TRBJ2-3
CDR3aa: ASSPAGTQY

v_gene: TRBV5-6
d_gene: TRBD1
abundance: few
j_gene: TRBJ2-7
CDR3aa: ASSSYRTGSYEQY

v_gene: TRBV20-1
d_gene: -
abundance: -
j_gene: TRBJ2-4
CDR3aa: SARDDRGGENIQY

v_gene: TRBV6-5
d_gene: -
abundance: few
j_gene: TRBJ2-3
CDR3aa: ASSYGWVSDTQY

v_gene: TRBV25-1
d_gene: -
abundance: few
j_gene: TRBJ2-2
CDR3aa: ASSESETTGELF

v_gene: TRBV20-1
d_gene: -
abundance: -
j_gene: TRBJ2-5
CDR3aa: SAHFMIDQETQY

v_gene: TRBV7-2
d_gene: TRBD2
abundance: few
j_gene: TRBJ2-1
CDR3aa: ASSLVLGLAQGEQF

v_gene: TRBV20-1
d_gene: -
abundance: few
j_gene: TRBJ2-7
CDR3aa: SARDHEQY

v_gene: TRBV5-6
d_gene: -
abundance: -
j_gene: TRBJ1-2
CDR3aa: ASGRDFGVGYT

v_gene: TRBV27
d_gene: -
abundance: -
j_gene: TRBJ2-1
CDR3aa: ASSPPTRVEQF

v_gene: TRBV6-1
d_gene: -
abundance: few
j_gene: TRBJ2-1
CDR3aa: ASSPADKRNEQF

v_gene: TRBV7-2
d_gene: TRBD2
abundance: few
j_gene: TRBJ2-6
CDR3aa: ASSGRGGLSGANVLT

v_gene: TRBV5-1
d_gene: -
abundance: few
j_gene: TRBJ2-6
CDR3aa: ASSLAGTNSGANVLT

v_gene: TRBV19
d_gene: TRBD2
abundance: few
j_gene: TRBJ2-1
CDR3aa: ASTRAGSYNEQF

v_gene: TRBV20-1
d_gene: -
abundance: few
j_gene: TRBJ2-7
CDR3aa: SARRHAIPEQY

v_gene: TRBV12-3/TRBV12-4
d_gene: TRBD1
abundance: -
j_gene: TRBJ2-7
CDR3aa: ASSSHPSGTGFLGEQY

v_gene: TRBV12-3/TRBV12-4
d_gene: TRBD1
abundance: few
j_gene: TRBJ2-3
CDR3aa: ASKLRGGISTDTQY

v_gene: TRBV10-3
d_gene: TRBD2
abundance: few
j_gene: TRBJ2-7
CDR3aa: AIRESGGSYEQY

v_gene: TRBV3-1
d_gene: TRBD1
abundance: -
j_gene: TRBJ2-1
CDR3aa: ASSQGDRGFNEQF

v_gene: TRBV7-9
d_gene: -
abundance: few
j_gene: TRBJ1-1
CDR3aa: ASSPQGSNTEAF

v_gene: TRBV12-3/TRBV12-4
d_gene: TRBD1
abundance: few
j_gene: TRBJ2-7
CDR3aa: ASSKTGRLSYEQY

v_gene: TRBV12-3/TRBV12-4
d_gene: TRBD2
abundance: few
j_gene: TRBJ2-2
CDR3aa: ASSFTSGTYTGELF

v_gene: TRBV24-1
d_gene: -
abundance: -
j_gene: TRBJ2-7
CDR3aa: ATSPASLPYEQY

v_gene: TRBV7-9
d_gene: -
abundance: -
j_gene: TRBJ2-7
CDR3aa: ASSPGTPDPNYEQY

v_gene: TRBV7-2
d_gene: TRBD1
abundance: -
j_gene: TRBJ2-1
CDR3aa: ASSRDRGENEQF

v_gene: TRBV12-3/TRBV12-4
d_gene: -
abundance: few
j_gene: TRBJ2-7
CDR3aa: ASSLVGRGYPYEQY

v_gene: TRBV15
d_gene: -
abundance: many
j_gene: TRBJ2-7
CDR3aa: ATSRRDRGYEQY

v_gene: TRBV5-4
d_gene: -
abundance: -
j_gene: TRBJ2-7
CDR3aa: ASSRPGVSLEQY

v_gene: TRBV3-1
d_gene: TRBD2
abundance: -
j_gene: TRBJ2-1
CDR3aa: ASSQESGGPLGEQF

v_gene: TRBV6-1
d_gene: -
abundance: -
j_gene: TRBJ1-5
CDR3aa: ASSQDRAGNQPQH

v_gene: TRBV3-1
d_gene: TRBD2
abundance: -
j_gene: TRBJ2-1
CDR3aa: ASTTSGRANNEQF

v_gene: TRBV20-1
d_gene: TRBD1
abundance: -
j_gene: TRBJ2-5
CDR3aa: SAAGGEAQY